These 26 T cell receptor beta chains were all obtained from the same sample, sequenced in a study of T cell responses to AZD1222 COVID-19 vaccine. The table came from immunoSEQ multiplex PCR; TCRdb's copy has only in-frame clones and leaves some out. The sample carries tens of thousands of clones, more than 70% recorded once. The source was peripheral blood, collected on day 0 of AZD1222 vaccination. The receptor set was obtained from an adult in good health.

The rearrangement uses TRBV28 and TRBJ1-3; no reliable D call. There are 12 residues in the CDR3. Germline-derived CDR1 and CDR2 are MDHEN and SYDVKM. The V gene lost 3 bases and the J gene lost 6 bases, with 6 bases spanning the gap. CDR3: CASSLRLNTIYF. Here the CDR3 DNA reads TGTGCCAGCAGTTTGCGACTAAACACCATATATTTT.

The chain recombines TRBV7-9 with TRBJ2-5; 10 bases are shared with TRBD1. Losses at the gene ends were 5 bases for V and 10 bases for J; bases not matched to a gene: 7. The CDR3 spans 13 residues. Germline V lookup: CDR1 SEHNR, CDR2 FQNEAQ (reference sequence). The CDR3, as DNA: TGTGCCAGCAGCCCCGGGGACAGGGGTAACCAGTACTTC. It is translated as CASSPGDRGNQYF.

J is TRBJ2-7 and V is TRBV6-2 or TRBV6-3; D not certain. The CDR3 spans 14 residues. V gave up 0 bases and J gave up 2 bases, with 8 bases separating them. Per the germline V gene, CDR1 is MNHEY and CDR2 is SVGEGT. As DNA, the CDR3 is TGTGCCAGCAGTTACTCCCCTCCTGCCTACGAGCAGTACTTC. Amino acid sequence: CASSYSPPAYEQYF.

This clone was counted once. The chain recombines TRBV19 with TRBJ2-2, with 7 nucleotides matching TRBD1. The CDR3 covers 16 residues. J gave up 0 bases and V 3 bases, and 4 bases lay outside the gene matches. Germline loops: CDR1 LNHDA, CDR2 SQIVND (reference sequence). Written as DNA, the CDR3 is TGTGCCAGTAGTATTCGGACAGGATCGAACACCGGGGAGCTGTTTTTT. As protein: CASSIRTGSNTGELFF.

This clone was found a few times. The V and J genes are TRBV4-1 and TRBJ1-4; D perhaps matches TRBD1 (5 bases). This CDR3 is built from 15 residues. Germline V CDR1 and CDR2: MGHRA, YSYEKL. Trimming cost V 1 base and J 8 bases, with 14 bases left between them. CDR3 bases: TGCGCCAGCAGCCAAGGGGTCCAGGGCGGCGAAAAACTGTTTTTT. This codes for CASSQGVQGGEKLFF.

The chain employs TRBV7-2 and TRBJ1-6; 8 positions match TRBD1. The CDR3 runs to 15 residues. After removal of 2 bases from V and 7 bases from J, the junction contained 4 bases not matched to a gene. Germline assignment: CDR1 SGHTA and CDR2 FQGNSA. This chain's CDR3 is CASSLTGGANSPLHF. DNA of the CDR3: TGTGCCAGCAGCTTAACAGGGGGAGCCAATTCACCCCTCCACTTT.

The chain links TRBV19 to TRBJ1-1, with 7 bases matching TRBD1. With V trimmed by 5 bases and J by 5 bases, 11 bases remained unmatched. Germline loops: CDR1 LNHDA, CDR2 SQIVND (reference sequence). The CDR3 length is 15 residues. CDR3 bases: TGTGCCAGTAGTGACAGGGAAATACAGGGGACTGAAGCTTTCTTT. This sequence encodes CASSDREIQGTEAFF.

The chain is built from TRBV7-9 and TRBJ1-3, with unresolved D. Trimming took off 5 bases at V and 0 bases at J, with 11 bases between the two ends. The germline gives CDR1 SEHNR, CDR2 FQNEAQ (reference sequence). CDR3 length: 15 residues. This chain's CDR3 is CASSNRGSSGNTIYF. The CDR3 nucleotides read TGTGCCAGCAGCAATCGAGGGAGCTCTGGAAACACCATATATTTT. Variable domain in full (rest from reference TRBV7-9 and TRBJ1-3): DTGVSQNPRHKITKRGQNVTFRCDPISEHNRLYWYRQTLGQGPEFLTYFQNEAQLEKSRLLSDRFSAERPKGSFSTLEIQRTEQGDSAMYLCASSNRGSSGNTIYFGEGSWLTVV.

The chain has TRBV2 and TRBJ2-7, with a possible D match to TRBD1 (5 bases). The CDR3 is 12 amino acids. Germline CDR1 SNHLY, CDR2 FYNNEI. The ends were cut back, 5 bases at V and 5 bases at J, with 10 bases in the middle. The CDR3 sequence: CASSQGLDEQYF. The CDR3 DNA reads TGTGCCAGCAGTCAGGGTCTGGACGAGCAGTACTTC. Together with reference TRBV2 and TRBJ2-7, the CDR3 gives the full variable domain: EPEVTQTPSHQVTQMGQEVILRCVPISNHLYFYWYRQILGQKVEFLVSFYNNEISEKSEIFDDQFSVERPDGSNFTLKIRSTKLEDSAMYFCASSQGLDEQYFGPGTRLTVT.

The chain carries TRBV6-2 or TRBV6-3 and TRBJ2-1; TRBD2 agrees at 9 bases. Looked up from germline, CDR1 is MNHEY and CDR2 is SVGEGT. There are 15 residues in the CDR3. V dropped 3 bases and J dropped 7; count of bases not matched to a gene: 7. The CDR3 is CASSYFLAGTNEQFF. For the CDR3, the DNA is TGTGCCAGCAGTTATTTCCTAGCGGGGACAAATGAGCAGTTCTTC.

The table lists this clone with a count of one. The chain links TRBV18 to TRBJ2-7, with D unclear. V lost 0 bases and J lost 0, with 9 bases in between. CDR1 and CDR2 from the germline V gene are KGHSH and LQKENI. This CDR3 has 15 amino acids. The CDR3 loop is CASSPPSIASYEQYF. The CDR3 DNA sequence: TGTGCCAGCTCACCACCTTCCATCGCCTCCTACGAGCAGTACTTC.

The gene calls are TRBV28 and TRBJ2-1, with D perhaps being TRBD1 or TRBD2 (5 bases each). Germline V gives CDR1 MDHEN, CDR2 SYDVKM. There are 16 residues in the CDR3. The germline V and J ends were trimmed by 3 bases and 0 bases, with 12 bases remaining between them. CDR3 DNA: TGTGCCAGCAGTTTTATGGGACCCAGCTCCTACAATGAGCAGTTCTTC. It is translated as CASSFMGPSSYNEQFF.

This sequence joins TRBV5-8 and TRBJ1-2, with 8 bases identical to TRBD1. Per the germline V gene, CDR1 is SGHTS and CDR2 is YDEGEE. The CDR3 runs to 16 residues. The J segment lost 6 bases and the V segment lost 4 bases, leaving 14 bases of the junction unmatched. The CDR3 region has the DNA TGTGCCAGCAGCCCCCCGGGACAGGTGGACTATGATGGCTACACCTTC. Translated: CASSPPGQVDYDGYTF. Looking up the rest from reference TRBV5-8 and TRBJ1-2 gives the full variable domain: EAGVTQSPTHLIKTRGQQATLRCSPISGHTSVYWYQQALGLGLQFLLWYDEGEERNRGNFPPRFSGRQFPNYSSELNVNALELEDSALYLCASSPPGQVDYDGYTFGSGTRLTVV.

This clone was detected only a few times. V is TRBV2 and J is TRBJ1-1; D might be TRBD1 (6 bases). V was shortened by 8 bases and J by 1 base, with 29 bases between the two germline ends. The CDR3 loop spans 19 amino acids. CDR1 is SNHLY and CDR2 is FYNNEI in the germline V gene. CDR3 in DNA: TGTGCCAGCGATTATCCATACCCTGATTTTACAGGGAAGAACACTGAAGCTTTCTTT. It encodes CASDYPYPDFTGKNTEAFF.

The V call is TRBV9, the J call TRBJ1-6; D is ambiguous. The germline V and J ends were trimmed by 0 bases and 7 bases, with 8 bases remaining between them. The CDR3 sequence is 14 residues long. Germline V gives CDR1 SGDLS, CDR2 YYNGEE. CDR3 sequence: CASSVEAGNSPLHF. CDR3 sequence (DNA): TGTGCCAGCAGCGTAGAGGCAGGCAATTCACCCCTCCACTTT.

This clone has only a few counts. The chain links TRBV7-2 to TRBJ1-5, with 10 positions matching TRBD1. CDR1 and CDR2 from the germline V gene are SGHTA and FQGNSA. Trimming removed 5 bases from V and 6 bases from J; junction bases left unmatched: 10. The CDR3 covers 16 residues. Written as DNA, the CDR3 is TGTGCCAGCAGCACCCGACAGGGGGCATCTAGTCAGCCCCAGCATTTT. Its translation is CASSTRQGASSQPQHF.

The chain links TRBV14 to TRBJ1-3; 7 bases align to TRBD1. The CDR3 has 17 amino acids. V gave up 4 bases and J gave up 3 bases; unmatched junction bases: 12. In germline, CDR1 is SGHDN, CDR2 FVKESK. CDR3 loop: CASSPKGAVRVGNTIYF. Here the CDR3 DNA reads TGTGCCAGCAGCCCGAAGGGGGCGGTCAGGGTTGGAAACACCATATATTTT.

The chain employs TRBV7-9 and TRBJ2-7; weak D call: TRBD2 (5 bases). The CDR3 has 12 residues. The germline V gene has CDR1 SEHNR and CDR2 FQNEAQ (reference sequence). Between the trimmed V and J ends, which lost 5 bases and 7 bases, there was a span of 12 bases. The CDR3 loop reads CASSPTGIEQYF. CDR3 coding DNA: TGTGCCAGCAGCCCGACGGGGATTGAGCAGTACTTC.

The chain recombines TRBV3-1 (or the pseudogene TRBV3-2) with TRBJ2-3; 8 bases map to TRBD2. Per germline, CDR1 LGHDT and CDR2 YNNKEL (reference sequence). This CDR3 contains 17 residues. Trimming removed 4 bases from V and 4 bases from J; junction bases left unmatched: 13. The CDR3 is CASSPRGAAGEADTQYF. CDR3 nucleotide sequence: TGTGCCAGCAGCCCCCGGGGTGCAGCGGGGGAGGCAGATACGCAGTATTTT.

This chain uses TRBV27 with TRBJ2-3; D is uncertain. Germline V gives CDR1 MNHEY, CDR2 SMNVEV (reference sequence). The length of the CDR3 is 11 residues. Trimming removed 1 base from V and 8 bases from J, with 4 bases in between. The CDR3 reads CASSLFGTQYF. The CDR3 DNA is TGTGCCAGCAGTTTATTCGGTACGCAGTATTTT.

The rearrangement joins TRBV4-3 to TRBJ1-5; a weak D match, TRBD1 (5 bases). This CDR3 contains 16 residues. Per germline, CDR1 LGHNA and CDR2 YSLEER. V was cut by 0 bases and J by 4 bases, with 13 bases left in between. The CDR3 loop reads CASSQDWQGYNQPQHF. CDR3 nucleotides: TGCGCCAGCAGCCAAGATTGGCAGGGCTATAATCAGCCCCAGCATTTT.

This chain joins TRBV14 and TRBJ2-1; 7 bases line up with TRBD2. V lost 0 bases to trimming and J lost 10 bases; unmatched junction nucleotides: 6. CDR1 SGHDN and CDR2 FVKESK come from the germline V gene. This CDR3 contains 14 residues. The CDR3 protein is CASSQDLAVYEQFF. CDR3 sequence (DNA): TGTGCCAGCAGCCAAGATCTAGCGGTATACGAGCAGTTCTTC.

The V call is TRBV19, the J call TRBJ1-6; D gene uncertain. CDR1 and CDR2 (germline): LNHDA, SQIVND (reference sequence). Trimming pared 8 bases from V and 7 bases from J, leaving 15 bases between. CDR3 size: 14 residues. The CDR3 sequence: CASSVLARNSPLHF. DNA of the CDR3: TGTGCCAGTTCTGTTCTGGCAAGGAATTCACCCCTCCACTTT.

The chain recombines TRBV27 with TRBJ2-1, with 8 positions matching TRBD2. The junction had 15 bases not matched to a gene; V was cut back by 6 bases and J by 8 bases. CDR1 and CDR2 (germline): MNHEY, SMNVEV (reference sequence). CDR3 length equals 16 residues. For the CDR3, the DNA is TGTGCCAGCAGCTCTCCGGGGGGGCGATTTTACTATGAGCAGTTCTTC. Residues: CASSSPGGRFYYEQFF.

CDR3 protein: CASSNKGRPYGYTF. Here the CDR3 DNA reads TGTGCCAGCAGCAACAAGGGACGGCCCTATGGCTACACCTTC. The V and J genes are TRBV28 and TRBJ1-2; D perhaps matches TRBD1 (5 bases). With 6 bases removed from V and 4 bases from J, the gap between germline ends came to 15 bases. Germline lookup yields CDR1 MDHEN and CDR2 SYDVKM. This CDR3 comprises 14 residues.

This chain joins TRBV2 and TRBJ2-3; 10 nucleotides agree with TRBD2. The trim removed 3 bases at V and 0 bases at J, leaving 12 bases unmatched. Per germline, CDR1 SNHLY and CDR2 FYNNEI. The length of the CDR3 is 19 residues. The CDR3 DNA reads TGTGCCAGCAGTGACGGTCCCCCTAGCGGGGGATACAGCACAGATACGCAGTATTTT. This encodes CASSDGPPSGGYSTDTQYF.